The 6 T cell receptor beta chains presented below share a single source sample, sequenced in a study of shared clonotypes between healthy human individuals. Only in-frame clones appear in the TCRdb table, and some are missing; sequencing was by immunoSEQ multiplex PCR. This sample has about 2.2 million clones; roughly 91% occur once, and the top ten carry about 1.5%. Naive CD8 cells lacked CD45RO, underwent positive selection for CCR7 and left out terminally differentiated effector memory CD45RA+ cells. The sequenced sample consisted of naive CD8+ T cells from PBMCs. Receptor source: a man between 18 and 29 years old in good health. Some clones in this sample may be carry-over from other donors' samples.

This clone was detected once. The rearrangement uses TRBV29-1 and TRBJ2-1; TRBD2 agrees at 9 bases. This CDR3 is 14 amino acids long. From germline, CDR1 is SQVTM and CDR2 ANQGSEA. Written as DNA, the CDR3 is TGCAGTATCCGCGTAGCGGGGGTAATCTTTGAGCAGTTCTTC. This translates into CSIRVAGVIFEQFF.

CDR3 in DNA: TGTGCCTGGAGTCCGATTGGACTAGCGGGAGTCGAGCAGTACTTC. Translation: CAWSPIGLAGVEQYF. The rearrangement joins TRBV30 to TRBJ2-7; 13 bases map to TRBD2. Per germline, CDR1 GTSNPN and CDR2 SVGIG (reference sequence). The CDR3 totals 15 residues. V lost 2 bases to trimming and J lost 6 bases; unmatched junction nucleotides: 7. Full variable domain (missing parts from reference TRBV30 and TRBJ2-7): SQTIHQWPATLVQPVGSPLSLECTVEGTSNPNLYWYRQAAGRGLQLLFYSVGIGQISSEVPQNLSASRPQDRQFILSSKKLLLSDSGFYLCAWSPIGLAGVEQYFGPGTRLTVT.

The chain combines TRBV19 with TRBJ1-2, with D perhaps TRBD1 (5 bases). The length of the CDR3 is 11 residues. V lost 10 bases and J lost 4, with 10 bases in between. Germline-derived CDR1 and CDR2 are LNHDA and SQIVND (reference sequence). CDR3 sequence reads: CAIYTGYGYTF. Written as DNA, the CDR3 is TGTGCCATTTACACAGGCTATGGCTACACCTTC.

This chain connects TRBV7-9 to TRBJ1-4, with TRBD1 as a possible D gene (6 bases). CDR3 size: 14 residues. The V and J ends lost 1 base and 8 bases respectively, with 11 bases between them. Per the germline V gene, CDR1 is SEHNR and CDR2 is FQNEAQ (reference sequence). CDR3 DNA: TGTGCCAGCAGCTTAGTGGGGGCCAGAGAAAAACTGTTTTTT. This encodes CASSLVGAREKLFF.

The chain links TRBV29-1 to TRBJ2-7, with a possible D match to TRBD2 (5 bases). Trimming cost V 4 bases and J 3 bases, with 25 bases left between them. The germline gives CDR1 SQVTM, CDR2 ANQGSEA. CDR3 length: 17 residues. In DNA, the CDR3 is TGCAGCGTTGTGGGCGGCCAGGAGGTTAGGCGGAGCTACGAGCAGTACTTC. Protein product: CSVVGGQEVRRSYEQYF.

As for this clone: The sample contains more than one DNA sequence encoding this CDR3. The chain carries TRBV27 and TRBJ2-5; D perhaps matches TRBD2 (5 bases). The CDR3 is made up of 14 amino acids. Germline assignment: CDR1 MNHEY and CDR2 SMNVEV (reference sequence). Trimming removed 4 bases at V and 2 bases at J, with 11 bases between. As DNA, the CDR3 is TGTGCCAGCAGTTCCGCGGGTCCTCAAGAGACCCAGTACTTC. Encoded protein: CASSSAGPQETQYF.